This T cell receptor (beta chain) was captured in a study of cytomegalovirus exposure and HLA in healthy donors. Primers for the PCR totalled 60 Vbeta and 13 Jbeta. Produced via immunoSEQ multiplex PCR; TCRdb's table is partial and in-frame only. There are around 130,000 clones in the sample; around 77% occur only once, and approximately 0.86% lies in the top ten. CDR1 is SGHDT and CDR2 is YYEEEE in the germline V gene. Germline trimming cut 3 bases from V and 4 bases from J; bases unmatched to any gene: 11. The CDR3 is 16 residues long. The sequenced sample was PBMCs. The TCR originated in a woman aged 55 to 70 in good health and CMV-seronegative. The genes are TRBV5-6 and TRBJ2-7; 9 bases line up with TRBD1. The CDR3 loop is CASSWGTGKSLYEQYF. CDR3 in DNA: TGTGCCAGCAGCTGGGGGACAGGGAAGTCACTATACGAGCAGTACTTC.